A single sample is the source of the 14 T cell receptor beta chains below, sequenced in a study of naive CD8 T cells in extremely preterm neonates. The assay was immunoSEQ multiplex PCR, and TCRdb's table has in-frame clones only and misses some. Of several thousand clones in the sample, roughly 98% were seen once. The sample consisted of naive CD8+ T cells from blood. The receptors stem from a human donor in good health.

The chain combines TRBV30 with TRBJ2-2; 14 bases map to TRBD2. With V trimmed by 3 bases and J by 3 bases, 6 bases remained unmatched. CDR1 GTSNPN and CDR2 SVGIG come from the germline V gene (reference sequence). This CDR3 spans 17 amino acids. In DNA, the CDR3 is TGTGCCTGGAGCCCGGGACTAGCGGGAGCCCACACCGGGGAGCTGTTTTTT. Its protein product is CAWSPGLAGAHTGELFF.

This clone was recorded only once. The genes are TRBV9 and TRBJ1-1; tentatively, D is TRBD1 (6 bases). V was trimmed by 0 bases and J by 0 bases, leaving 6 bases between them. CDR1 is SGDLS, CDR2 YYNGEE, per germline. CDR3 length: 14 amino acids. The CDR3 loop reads CASSVEGVNTEAFF. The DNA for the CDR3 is TGTGCCAGCAGCGTAGAGGGGGTGAACACTGAAGCTTTCTTT.

This CDR3 is CASSPHGGDVNEQFF. The CDR3 coding sequence is TGTGCCAGCAGCCCCCACGGGGGGGACGTTAATGAGCAGTTCTTC. The V gene is TRBV7-9, the J gene TRBJ2-1, with TRBD2 matching over 8 bases. V gave up 5 bases and J gave up 7 bases; unmatched junction bases: 10. CDR3 size: 15 residues. The V gene's germline CDR1 is SEHNR and CDR2 FQNEAQ (reference sequence). Combining the CDR3 with reference TRBV7-9 and TRBJ2-1 gives the whole variable domain DTGVSQNPRHKITKRGQNVTFRCDPISEHNRLYWYRQTLGQGPEFLTYFQNEAQLEKSRLLSDRFSAERPKGSFSTLEIQRTEQGDSAMYLCASSPHGGDVNEQFFGPGTRLTVL.

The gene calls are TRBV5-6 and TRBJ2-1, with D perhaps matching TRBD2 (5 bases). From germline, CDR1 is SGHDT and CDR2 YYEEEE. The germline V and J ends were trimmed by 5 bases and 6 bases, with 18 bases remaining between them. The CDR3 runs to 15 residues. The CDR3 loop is CASSVLGYRGNEQFF. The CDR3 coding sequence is TGTGCCAGCAGTGTGCTGGGATACCGGGGCAATGAGCAGTTCTTC.

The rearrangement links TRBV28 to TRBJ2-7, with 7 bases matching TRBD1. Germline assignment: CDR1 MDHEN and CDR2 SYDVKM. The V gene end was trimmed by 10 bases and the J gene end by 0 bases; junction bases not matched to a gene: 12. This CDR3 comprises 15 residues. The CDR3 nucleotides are TGTGCCAACTTGGGGGAACAGGGGCCCTCCTACGAGCAGTACTTC. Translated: CANLGEQGPSYEQYF.

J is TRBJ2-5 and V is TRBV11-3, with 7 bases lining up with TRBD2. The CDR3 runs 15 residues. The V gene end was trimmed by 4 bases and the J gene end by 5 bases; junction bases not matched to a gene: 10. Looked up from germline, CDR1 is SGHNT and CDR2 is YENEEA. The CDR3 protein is CASSSGSGISETQYF. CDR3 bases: TGTGCCAGCAGCTCGGGAAGCGGGATTAGCGAGACCCAGTACTTC.

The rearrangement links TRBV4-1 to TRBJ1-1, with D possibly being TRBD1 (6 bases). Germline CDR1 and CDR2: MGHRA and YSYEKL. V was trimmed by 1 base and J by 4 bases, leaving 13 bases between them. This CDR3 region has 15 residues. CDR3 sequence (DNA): TGCGCCAGCAGCCAAGCCCAGGGGACCGGCACTGAAGCTTTCTTT. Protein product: CASSQAQGTGTEAFF.

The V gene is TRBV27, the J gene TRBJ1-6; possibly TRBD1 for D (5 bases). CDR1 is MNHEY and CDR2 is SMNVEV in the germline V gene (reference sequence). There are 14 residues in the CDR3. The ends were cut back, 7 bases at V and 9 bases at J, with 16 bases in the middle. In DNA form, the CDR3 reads TGTGCCAGCAACCCGGTGGGGGGGGTTTCACCCCTCCACTTT. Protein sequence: CASNPVGGVSPLHF.

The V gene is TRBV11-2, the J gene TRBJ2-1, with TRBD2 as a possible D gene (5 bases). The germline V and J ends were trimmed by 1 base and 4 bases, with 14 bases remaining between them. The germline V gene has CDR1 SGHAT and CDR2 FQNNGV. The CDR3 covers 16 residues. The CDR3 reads CASSLGRGRGYNEQFF. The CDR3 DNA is TGTGCCAGCAGCTTAGGGAGAGGGCGCGGGTACAATGAGCAGTTCTTC.

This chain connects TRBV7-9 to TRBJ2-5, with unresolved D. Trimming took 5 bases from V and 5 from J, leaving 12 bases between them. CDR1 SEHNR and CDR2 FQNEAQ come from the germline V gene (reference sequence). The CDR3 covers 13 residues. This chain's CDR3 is CASSLAGAETQYF. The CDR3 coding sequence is TGTGCCAGCAGCCTCGCCGGTGCGGAGACCCAGTACTTC.

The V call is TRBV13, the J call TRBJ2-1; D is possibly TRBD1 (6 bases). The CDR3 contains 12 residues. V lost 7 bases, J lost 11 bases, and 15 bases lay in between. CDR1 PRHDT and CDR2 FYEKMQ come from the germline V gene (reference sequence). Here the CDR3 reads CASTQQGGQQFF. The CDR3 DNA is TGTGCCAGCACCCAACAGGGTGGGCAGCAGTTCTTC.

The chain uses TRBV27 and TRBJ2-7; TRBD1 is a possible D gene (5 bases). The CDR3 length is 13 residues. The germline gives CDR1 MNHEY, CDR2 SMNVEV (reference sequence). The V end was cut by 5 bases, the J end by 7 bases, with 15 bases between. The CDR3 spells CASSQTVNREQYF. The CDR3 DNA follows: TGTGCCAGCAGTCAGACAGTTAATAGAGAGCAGTACTTC.

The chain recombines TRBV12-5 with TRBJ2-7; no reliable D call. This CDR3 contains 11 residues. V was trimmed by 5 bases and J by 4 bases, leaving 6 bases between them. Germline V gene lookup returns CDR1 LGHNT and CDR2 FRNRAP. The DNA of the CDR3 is TGTGCTAGTGGTGAGAGGTACGAGCAGTACTTC. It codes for CASGERYEQYF.

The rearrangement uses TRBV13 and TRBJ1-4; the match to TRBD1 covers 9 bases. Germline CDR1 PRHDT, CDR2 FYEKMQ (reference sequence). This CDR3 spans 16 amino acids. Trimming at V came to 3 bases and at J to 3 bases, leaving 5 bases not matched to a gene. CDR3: CASSFGQGLSNEKLFF. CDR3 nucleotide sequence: TGTGCCAGCAGCTTCGGACAGGGGCTCTCTAATGAAAAACTGTTTTTT.